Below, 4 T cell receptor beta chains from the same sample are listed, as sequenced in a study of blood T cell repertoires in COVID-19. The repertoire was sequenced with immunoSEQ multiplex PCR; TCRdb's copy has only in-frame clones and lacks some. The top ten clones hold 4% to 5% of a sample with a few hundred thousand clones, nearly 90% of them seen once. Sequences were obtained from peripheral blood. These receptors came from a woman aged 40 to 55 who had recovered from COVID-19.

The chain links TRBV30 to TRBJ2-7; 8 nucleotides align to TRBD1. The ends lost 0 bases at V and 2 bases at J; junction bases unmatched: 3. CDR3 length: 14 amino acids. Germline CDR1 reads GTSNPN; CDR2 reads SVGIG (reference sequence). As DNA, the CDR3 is TGTGCCTGGAGTGTACTACAGGGGGCCTACGAGCAGTACTTC. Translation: CAWSVLQGAYEQYF.

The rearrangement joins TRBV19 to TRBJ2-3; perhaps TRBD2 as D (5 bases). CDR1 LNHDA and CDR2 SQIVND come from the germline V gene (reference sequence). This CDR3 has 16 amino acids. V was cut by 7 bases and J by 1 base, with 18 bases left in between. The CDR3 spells CASNRREGSGTDTQYF. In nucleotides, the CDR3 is TGTGCCAGTAATCGCCGGGAAGGCTCTGGCACAGATACGCAGTATTTT.

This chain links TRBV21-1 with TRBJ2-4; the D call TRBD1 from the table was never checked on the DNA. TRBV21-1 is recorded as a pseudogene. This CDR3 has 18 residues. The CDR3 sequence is CASSKEGDLQGRKNIQYF. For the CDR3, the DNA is TGTGCCAGCAGCAAAGAGGGGGATCTACAGGGGAGGAAGAACATTCAGTACTTC.

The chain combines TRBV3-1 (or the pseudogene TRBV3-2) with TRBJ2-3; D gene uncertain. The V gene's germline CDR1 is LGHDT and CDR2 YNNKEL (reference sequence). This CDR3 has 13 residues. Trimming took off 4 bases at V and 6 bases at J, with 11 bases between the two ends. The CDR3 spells CASSPIDGDTQYF. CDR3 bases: TGTGCCAGCAGCCCCATAGACGGGGATACGCAGTATTTT.